The entry that follows covers one T cell receptor beta chain sequence. As yet, its antigen is unknown. Samples underwent the assay at deep level. Authors' data handling: ImmunoSEQ only sent back junction sequences with no quality scores, so filtering was done differently. Clones were read by immunoSEQ multiplex PCR, and TCRdb kept only the in-frame ones, dropping some. From that table come the V and J calls and clone size; the DNA was used to work out D and trimming. The sample has 450,000 to 500,000 clones, around 73% seen once. Germline V gene lookup returns CDR1 KGHSH and CDR2 LQKENI. CDR3 length equals 16 residues. With 0 bases removed from V and 2 bases from J, the gap between germline ends came to 13 bases. This sample is drawn from a study of shared clonotypes between healthy human individuals. General observations from the study: Sample collection involved blood only; tissue repertoires are likely different.

This clonotype was obtained from a woman in her thirties or forties in good health. Some clones in this sample may be carry-over from other donors' samples. The sample was PBMCs. V gene TRBV18 combines with J gene TRBJ2-5; D may correspond to TRBD1 or TRBD2 (5 bases each). CDR3 nucleotides: TGTGCCAGCTCACCACCCATCGGGACCCGGCAAGAGACCCAGTACTTC. Translating it yields CASSPPIGTRQETQYF.